This TCR beta chain was found in a study of blood T cell repertoires in COVID-19. The wider study: The United States, Italy and Spain were the sources of the acute and convalescent COVID-19 samples. PBMCs, B-cell-depleted T cells, or T cells provided the cDNA or gDNA that made up the material.

CDR1 and CDR2 (germline): WNHNN, SYGVQD (reference sequence). This CDR3 is built from 15 residues. V was shortened by 3 bases and J by 2 bases, with 14 bases between the two germline ends. In the original analysis: Amplification from reference gene primers served as the basis for estimated nucleated cell counts. The data were produced by immunoSEQ multiplex PCR, yet TCRdb's version contains in-frame clones alone and is incomplete. That table furnishes V, J and clone size, whereas the DNA furnished D and trimming. The sample gives roughly 160,000 clones, approximately 80% of which show up once; under 3.5% is in the top ten.

Sequenced material: peripheral blood. This chain links TRBV10-1 with TRBJ2-7; the D gene is possibly TRBD1 (6 bases). The source is a woman aged 60-75 years with acute or convalescent COVID-19. CDR3 loop: CASSDGAGAPYEQYF. The CDR3 bases are TGCGCCAGCAGTGATGGGGCAGGGGCCCCCTACGAGCAGTACTTC.